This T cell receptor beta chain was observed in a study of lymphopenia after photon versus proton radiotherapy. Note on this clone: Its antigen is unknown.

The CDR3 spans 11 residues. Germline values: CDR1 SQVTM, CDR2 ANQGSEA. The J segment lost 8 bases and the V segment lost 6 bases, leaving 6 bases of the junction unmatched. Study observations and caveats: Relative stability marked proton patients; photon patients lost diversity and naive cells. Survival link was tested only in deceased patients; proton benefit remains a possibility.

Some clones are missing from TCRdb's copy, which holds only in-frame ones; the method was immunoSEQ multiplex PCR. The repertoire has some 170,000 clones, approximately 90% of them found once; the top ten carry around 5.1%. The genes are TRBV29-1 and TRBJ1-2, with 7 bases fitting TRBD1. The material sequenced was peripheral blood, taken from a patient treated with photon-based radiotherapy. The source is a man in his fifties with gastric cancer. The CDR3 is CSVGTATGYTF. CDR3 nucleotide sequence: TGCAGCGTCGGGACAGCCACGGGCTACACCTTC.